The 3 T cell receptor delta chains below were found in one sample sequenced in a study of gamma-delta chains in newborns, infants, children. TCRdb re-processed the reads using CATT. The sample contains 9,500 to 13,000 delta-chain clones, less than 4.5% of which appear only once. Sequenced sample: blood. The receptor source for this set is a child who was a newborn, infant or young child, either healthy, febrile or measles-vaccinated (not recorded which).

The V call is TRAV29/DV5, the J call TRDJ1; 9 bases are a match to TRDD2. CDR1 NSMFDY and CDR2 ISSIKDK come from the germline V gene. After removal of 4 bases from V and 2 bases from J, the junction contained 27 bases not matched to a gene. The CDR3 is made up of 21 amino acids. The CDR3 DNA sequence: TGTGCAGCACGAAGTATGAAGCCTTCCTACGTTCTGGGGAGAAAAACCGATAAACTCATCTTT. This gives the protein CAARSMKPSYVLGRKTDKLIF.

This clone was counted only a few times. J is TRDJ1 and V is TRDV1, with TRDD3 matching over 7 bases. V was clipped by 5 bases and J by 2 bases; unmatched bases: 20. This CDR3 has 19 amino acids. Germline V lookup: CDR1 TSWWSYY, CDR2 QGS. The CDR3 region is CALGMREGVLGTATDKLIF. CDR3 in DNA: TGTGCTCTTGGGATGCGGGAGGGCGTACTGGGGACCGCAACCGATAAACTCATCTTT.

Notes on this clone: A read error may explain this, as a much larger clone is one base away. V and J are TRDV2 and TRDJ1; weak D call: TRDD3 (5 bases). V lost 3 bases and J 1 base, leaving 11 bases between the germline ends. This CDR3 comprises 14 residues. From germline, CDR1 is GEAIGNYY and CDR2 EKD. The CDR3 DNA reads TGTGCCTGTGACGCCGTCGGGGGCACCGATAAACTCATCTTT. It is translated as CACDAVGGTDKLIF.